A selection of T cell receptor beta chains follows, all from one sample in a study of blood T cells in healthy people across ages. MiXCR, applied by TCRdb to the 5' RACE reads, yields one record per CDR3 protein. Of under 800,000 distinct CDR3 sequences listed, 35% to 45% are singletons. The sequenced sample consisted of blood. The receptor source for this set is a woman in her fifties or sixties in good health. Each CDR3 is given with its conserved first and last residue. Fields, in order: CDR3 DNA, CDR3 protein, V gene, D gene, clone size, J gene, CDR3 length. A D gene is named only where the DNA matches it firmly. Expanded clones get a size class; other rows say once, few or many, or leave the size out.

DNA: TGTGCCAGCAGCAAGACTAGCGGGGGGGCTTATGAGCAGTTCTTC; CDR3: CASSKTSGGAYEQFF; V: TRBV9; D: TRBD2; size: few; J: TRBJ2-1; length: 15
DNA: TGCGCCAGCAAGGTTGACTACCCGTACGAGCAGTACTTC; CDR3: CASKVDYPYEQYF; V: TRBV5-1; D: .; size: .; J: TRBJ2-7; length: 13
DNA: TGCAGTGCCAGAGGGGCCTCGGGAGGGGACGAGCAGTACTTC; CDR3: CSARGASGGDEQYF; V: TRBV20-1; D: TRBD2; size: .; J: TRBJ2-7; length: 14
DNA: TGTGCCAGCAGTTCAGGGACTAGCGGGGGGCGGGAGCAGTTCTTC; CDR3: CASSSGTSGGREQFF; V: TRBV6-2/TRBV6-3; D: TRBD2; size: .; J: TRBJ2-1; length: 15
DNA: TGTGCCAGCAGTCCCGCGGGACAGGGGATAAACACTGAAGCTTTCTTT; CDR3: CASSPAGQGINTEAFF; V: TRBV28; D: TRBD1; size: .; J: TRBJ1-1; length: 16
DNA: TGTGCCAGCAGTTTTGACGGGACGAACACCGGGGAGCTGTTTTTT; CDR3: CASSFDGTNTGELFF; V: TRBV27; D: .; size: few; J: TRBJ2-2; length: 15
DNA: TGTGCCAGCACCCTATCGGGTACTAGCGGGGGGCAAGAGACCCAGTACTTC; CDR3: CASTLSGTSGGQETQYF; V: TRBV7-2; D: TRBD2; size: once; J: TRBJ2-5; length: 17
DNA: TGTGCCACCAGCAGAACTAGCGGGGAGCCCTACGAGCAGTTCTTC; CDR3: CATSRTSGEPYEQFF; V: TRBV15; D: TRBD2; size: .; J: TRBJ2-1; length: 15
DNA: TGTGCCAGCAGTGAACAAATAGGGGAGACCCAGTACTTC; CDR3: CASSEQIGETQYF; V: TRBV6-1; D: .; size: few; J: TRBJ2-5; length: 13
DNA: TGCGCCAGCAGCCCAGCTAGCGGGGGGGCCGAGACAGATACGCAGTATTTT; CDR3: CASSPASGGAETDTQYF; V: TRBV5-1; D: TRBD2; size: .; J: TRBJ2-3; length: 17
DNA: TGTGCCAGCAGCTTCGGGTCTTCCTACAATGAGCAGTTCTTC; CDR3: CASSFGSSYNEQFF; V: TRBV11-3; D: .; size: .; J: TRBJ2-1; length: 14
DNA: TGTGCCAGCAGCTTAAGTCGACAGGATGGCTACACCTTC; CDR3: CASSLSRQDGYTF; V: TRBV7-3; D: .; size: .; J: TRBJ1-2; length: 13
DNA: TGTGCCAGCAGCCCTGGGAATAGCAATCAGCCCCAGCATTTT; CDR3: CASSPGNSNQPQHF; V: TRBV28; D: .; size: few; J: TRBJ1-5; length: 14
DNA: TGCAGTGCTAGAACCCTCGGGGAAATCTCTGGGGCCAACGTCCTGACTTTC; CDR3: CSARTLGEISGANVLTF; V: TRBV20-1; D: .; size: few; J: TRBJ2-6; length: 17
DNA: TGTGCCAGCAGACAGGGCCGGTACCAAGAGACCCAGTACTTC; CDR3: CASRQGRYQETQYF; V: TRBV2; D: .; size: .; J: TRBJ2-5; length: 14
DNA: TGTGCCAGCAGTTTAAGAATTAGCCGAGATGAGCAGTACTTC; CDR3: CASSLRISRDEQYF; V: TRBV27; D: .; size: few; J: TRBJ2-7; length: 14
DNA: TGTGCCAGCAGTGACCGCTCTGGACAGGGGGGACGCTCTGGGGCCAACGTCCTGACTTTC; CDR3: CASSDRSGQGGRSGANVLTF; V: TRBV12-3/TRBV12-4; D: TRBD1; size: .; J: TRBJ2-6; length: 20
DNA: TGTGCCAGCAGCCCCTCCGGGACACTTTTGGGTGAGCAGTTCTTC; CDR3: CASSPSGTLLGEQFF; V: TRBV3-1; D: .; size: many; J: TRBJ2-1; length: 15
DNA: TGTGCCAGCAGTTTTCGGGGGCGGGGACAAGAGACCCAGTACTTC; CDR3: CASSFRGRGQETQYF; V: TRBV12-3/TRBV12-4; D: .; size: .; J: TRBJ2-5; length: 15
DNA: TGTGCCAGCAGTTTGGTCGGGACTAGCCCCTCCAATGAGCAGTTCTTC; CDR3: CASSLVGTSPSNEQFF; V: TRBV28; D: TRBD2; size: .; J: TRBJ2-1; length: 16
DNA: TGCAGTGCTAGCTCGCCGGGACAGGCCATCACAGATACGCAGTATTTT; CDR3: CSASSPGQAITDTQYF; V: TRBV20-1; D: TRBD1; size: few; J: TRBJ2-3; length: 16
DNA: TGTGCCAGCAGACCCGGACTAGCGGGAGTAACTGGGGCCAACGTCCTGACTTTC; CDR3: CASRPGLAGVTGANVLTF; V: TRBV7-2; D: TRBD2; size: few; J: TRBJ2-6; length: 18
DNA: TGCACCAGCAACGAAGCTCCCCTTAGCGGGAGGACAAACGAGCAGTACTTC; CDR3: CTSNEAPLSGRTNEQYF; V: TRBV1; D: .; size: once; J: TRBJ2-7; length: 17